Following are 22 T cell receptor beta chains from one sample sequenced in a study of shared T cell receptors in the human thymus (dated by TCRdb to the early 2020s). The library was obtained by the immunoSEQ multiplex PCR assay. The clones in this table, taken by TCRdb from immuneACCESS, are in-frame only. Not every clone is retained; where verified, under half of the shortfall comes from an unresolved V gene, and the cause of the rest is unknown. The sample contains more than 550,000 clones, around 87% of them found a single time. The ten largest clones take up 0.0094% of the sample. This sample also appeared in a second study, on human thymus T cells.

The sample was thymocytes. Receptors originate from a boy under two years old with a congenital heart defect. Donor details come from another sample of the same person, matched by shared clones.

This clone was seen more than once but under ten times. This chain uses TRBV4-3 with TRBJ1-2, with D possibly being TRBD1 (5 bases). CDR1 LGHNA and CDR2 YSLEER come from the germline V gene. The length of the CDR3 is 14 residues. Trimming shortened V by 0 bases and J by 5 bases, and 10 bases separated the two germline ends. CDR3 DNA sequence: TGCGCCAGCAGCCAAGATAGGGCAGGGTATGGCTACACCTTC. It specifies CASSQDRAGYGYTF.

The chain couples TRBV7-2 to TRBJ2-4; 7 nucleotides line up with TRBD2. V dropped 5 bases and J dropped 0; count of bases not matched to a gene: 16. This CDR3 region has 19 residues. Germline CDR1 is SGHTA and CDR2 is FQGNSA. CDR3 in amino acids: CASSETSPESSLAKNIQYF. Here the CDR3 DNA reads TGTGCCAGCAGCGAGACTAGCCCAGAGTCATCACTAGCCAAAAACATTCAGTACTTC. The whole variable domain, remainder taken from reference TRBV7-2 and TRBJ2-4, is GAGVSQSPSNKVTEKGKDVELRCDPISGHTALYWYRQSLGQGLEFLIYFQGNSAPDKSGLPSDRFSAERTGGSVSTLTIQRTQQEDSAVYLCASSETSPESSLAKNIQYFGAGTRLSVL.

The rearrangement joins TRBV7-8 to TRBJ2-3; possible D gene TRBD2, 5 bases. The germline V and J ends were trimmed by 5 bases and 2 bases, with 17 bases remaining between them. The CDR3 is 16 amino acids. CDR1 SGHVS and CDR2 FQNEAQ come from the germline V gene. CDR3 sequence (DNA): TGTGCCAGCAGCCCCTGGTCGGCAGACTACACAGATACGCAGTATTTT. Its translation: CASSPWSADYTDTQYF.

The CDR3 loop is CASSQGGDSVYGYTF. In DNA, the CDR3 is TGTGCCAGCAGCCAAGGGGGGGACAGCGTCTATGGCTACACCTTC. The chain carries TRBV14 and TRBJ1-2; 7 bases line up with TRBD1. The CDR3 totals 15 residues. V lost 1 base, J lost 4 bases, and 6 bases stayed unmatched. From germline, CDR1 is SGHDN and CDR2 FVKESK.

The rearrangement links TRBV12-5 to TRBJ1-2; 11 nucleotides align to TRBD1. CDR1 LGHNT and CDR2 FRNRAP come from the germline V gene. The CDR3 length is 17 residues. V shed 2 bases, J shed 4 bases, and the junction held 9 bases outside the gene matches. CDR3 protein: CASGLRGQGGSSYGYTF. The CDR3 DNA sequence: TGTGCTAGTGGTTTGAGGGGACAGGGGGGTTCTTCCTATGGCTACACCTTC.

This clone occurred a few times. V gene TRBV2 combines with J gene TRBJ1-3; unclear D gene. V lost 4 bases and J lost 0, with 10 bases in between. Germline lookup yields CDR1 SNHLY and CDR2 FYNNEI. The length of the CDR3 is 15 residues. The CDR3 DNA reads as TGTGCCAGCAGTGTTACCGGGGACTCTGGAAACACCATATATTTT. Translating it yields CASSVTGDSGNTIYF.

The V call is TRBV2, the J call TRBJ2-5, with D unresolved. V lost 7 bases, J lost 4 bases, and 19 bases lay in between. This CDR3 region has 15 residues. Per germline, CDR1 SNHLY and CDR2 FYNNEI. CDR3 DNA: TGTGCCAGCATCATGAGCGTACGGAGTCCAGAGACCCAGTACTTC. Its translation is CASIMSVRSPETQYF.

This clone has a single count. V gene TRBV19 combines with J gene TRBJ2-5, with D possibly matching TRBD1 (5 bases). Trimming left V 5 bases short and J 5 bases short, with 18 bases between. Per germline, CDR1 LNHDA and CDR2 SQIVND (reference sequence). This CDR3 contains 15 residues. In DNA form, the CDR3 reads TGTGCCAGTAGTTCAGCTGGCAGGGCCGGGGAGACCCAGTACTTC. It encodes CASSSAGRAGETQYF. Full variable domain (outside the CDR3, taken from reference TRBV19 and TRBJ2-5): DGGITQSPKYLFRKEGQNVTLSCEQNLNHDAMYWYRQDPGQGLRLIYYSQIVNDFQKGDIAEGYSVSREKKESFPLTVTSAQKNPTAFYLCASSSAGRAGETQYFGPGTRLLVL.

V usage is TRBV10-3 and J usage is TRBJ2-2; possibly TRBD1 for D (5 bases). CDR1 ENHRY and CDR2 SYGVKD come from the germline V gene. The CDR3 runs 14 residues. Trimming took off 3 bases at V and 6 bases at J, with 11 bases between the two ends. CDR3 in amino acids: CAISECRVAGELFF. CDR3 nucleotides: TGTGCCATCAGTGAATGCAGGGTGGCCGGGGAGCTGTTTTTT.

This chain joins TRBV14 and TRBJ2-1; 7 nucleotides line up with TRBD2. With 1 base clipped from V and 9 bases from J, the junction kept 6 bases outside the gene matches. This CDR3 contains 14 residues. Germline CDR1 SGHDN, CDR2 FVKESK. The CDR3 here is CASSQVGGEGEQFF. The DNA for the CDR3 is TGTGCCAGCAGCCAAGTGGGAGGGGAGGGTGAGCAGTTCTTC.

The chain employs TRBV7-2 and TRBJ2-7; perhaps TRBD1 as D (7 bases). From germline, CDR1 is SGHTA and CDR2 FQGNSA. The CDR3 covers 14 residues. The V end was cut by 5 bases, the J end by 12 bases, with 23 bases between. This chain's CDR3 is CASSLTQGTQPLYF. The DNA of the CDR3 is TGTGCCAGCAGCCTTACACAGGGGACTCAACCGCTGTACTTC.

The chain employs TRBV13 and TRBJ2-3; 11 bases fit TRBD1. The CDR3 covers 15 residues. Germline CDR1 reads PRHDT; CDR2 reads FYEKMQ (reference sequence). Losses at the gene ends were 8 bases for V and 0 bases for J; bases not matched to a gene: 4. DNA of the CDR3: TGTGCCAGCGGCGGACAGGGGGCCAGCACAGATACGCAGTATTTT. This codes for CASGGQGASTDTQYF.

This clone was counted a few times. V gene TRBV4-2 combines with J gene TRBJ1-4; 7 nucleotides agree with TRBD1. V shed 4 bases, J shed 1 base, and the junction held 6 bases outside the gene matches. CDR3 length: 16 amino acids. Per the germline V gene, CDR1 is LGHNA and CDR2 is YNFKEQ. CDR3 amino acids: CASSPNYRGTNEKLFF. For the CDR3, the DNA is TGTGCCAGCAGCCCGAACTACAGGGGAACTAATGAAAAACTGTTTTTT.

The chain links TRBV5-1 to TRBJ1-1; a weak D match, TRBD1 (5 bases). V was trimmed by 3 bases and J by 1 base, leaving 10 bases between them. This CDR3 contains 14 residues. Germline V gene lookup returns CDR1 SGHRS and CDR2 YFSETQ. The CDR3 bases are TGCGCCAGCAGCTGGGGGGACGGGAACACTGAAGCTTTCTTT. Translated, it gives CASSWGDGNTEAFF. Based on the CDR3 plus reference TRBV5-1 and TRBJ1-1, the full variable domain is KAGVTQTPRYLIKTRGQQVTLSCSPISGHRSVSWYQQTPGQGLQFLFEYFSETQRNKGNFPGRFSGRQFSNSRSEMNVSTLELGDSALYLCASSWGDGNTEAFFGQGTRLTVV.

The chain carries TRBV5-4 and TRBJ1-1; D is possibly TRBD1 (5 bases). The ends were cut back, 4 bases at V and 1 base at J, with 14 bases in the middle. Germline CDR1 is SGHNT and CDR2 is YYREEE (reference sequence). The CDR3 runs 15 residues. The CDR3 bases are TGTGCCAGCAGCCTTCGGGGGGGAAGGAACACTGAAGCTTTCTTT. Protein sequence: CASSLRGGRNTEAFF.

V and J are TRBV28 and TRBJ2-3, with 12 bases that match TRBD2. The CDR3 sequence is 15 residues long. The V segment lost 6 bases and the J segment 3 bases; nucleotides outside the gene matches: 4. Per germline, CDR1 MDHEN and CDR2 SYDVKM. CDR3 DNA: TGTGCCAGCAGAACTAGCGGGGGGTTGACAGATACGCAGTATTTT. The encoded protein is CASRTSGGLTDTQYF.

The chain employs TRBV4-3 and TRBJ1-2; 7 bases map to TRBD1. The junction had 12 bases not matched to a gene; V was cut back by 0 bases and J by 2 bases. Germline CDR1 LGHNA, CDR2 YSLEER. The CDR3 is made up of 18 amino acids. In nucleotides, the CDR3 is TGCGCCAGCAGCCAAGATGGGGGACAGTCGAAACTAAACTATGGCTACACCTTC. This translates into CASSQDGGQSKLNYGYTF.

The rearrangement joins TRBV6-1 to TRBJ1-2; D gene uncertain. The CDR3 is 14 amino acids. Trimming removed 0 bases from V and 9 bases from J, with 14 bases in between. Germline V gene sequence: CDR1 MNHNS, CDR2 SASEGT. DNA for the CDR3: TGTGCCAGCAGTGAAGCGGAGGACGGTAGTAGCTACACCTTC. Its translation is CASSEAEDGSSYTF.

Written as DNA, the CDR3 is TGTGCCAGTAGTAAGCAGGCTGAGTACACTGAAGCTTTCTTT. Residues: CASSKQAEYTEAFF. The rearrangement uses TRBV19 and TRBJ1-1; no clear D. Deletions cut 4 bases from V and 3 bases from J, with 12 bases between. Germline V gene data show CDR1 as LNHDA and CDR2 as SQIVND (reference sequence). The CDR3 is 14 amino acids.

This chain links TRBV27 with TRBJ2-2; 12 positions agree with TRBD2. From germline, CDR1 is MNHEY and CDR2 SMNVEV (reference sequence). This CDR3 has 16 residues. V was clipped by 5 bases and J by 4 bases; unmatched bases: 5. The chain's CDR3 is CASSPRLAGATGELFF. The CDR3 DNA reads TGTGCCAGCAGTCCCCGACTAGCGGGAGCCACCGGGGAGCTGTTTTTT.

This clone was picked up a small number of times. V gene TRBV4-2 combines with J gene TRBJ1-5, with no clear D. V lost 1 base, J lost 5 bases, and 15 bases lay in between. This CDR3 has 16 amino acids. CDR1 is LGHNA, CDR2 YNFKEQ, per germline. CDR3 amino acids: CASSQANPDSHQPQHF. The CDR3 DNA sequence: TGTGCCAGCAGCCAAGCAAATCCAGACTCTCATCAGCCCCAGCATTTT.

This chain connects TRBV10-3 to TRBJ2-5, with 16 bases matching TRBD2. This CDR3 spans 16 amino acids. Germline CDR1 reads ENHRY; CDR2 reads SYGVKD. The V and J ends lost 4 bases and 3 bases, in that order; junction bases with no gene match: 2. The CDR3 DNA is TGTGCCATCAGTGGGGGACTAGCGGGAGGGAAAGAGACCCAGTACTTC. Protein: CAISGGLAGGKETQYF.